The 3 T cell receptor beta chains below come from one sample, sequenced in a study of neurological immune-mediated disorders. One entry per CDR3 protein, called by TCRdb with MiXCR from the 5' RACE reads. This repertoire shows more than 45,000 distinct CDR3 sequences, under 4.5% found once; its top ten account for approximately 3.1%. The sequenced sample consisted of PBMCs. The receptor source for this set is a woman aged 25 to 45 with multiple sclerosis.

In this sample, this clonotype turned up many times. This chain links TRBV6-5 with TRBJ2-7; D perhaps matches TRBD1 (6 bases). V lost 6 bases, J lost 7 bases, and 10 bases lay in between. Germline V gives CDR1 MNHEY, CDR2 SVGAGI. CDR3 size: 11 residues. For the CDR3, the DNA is TGTGCCAGCAGGGGGGCGCGGGAGCAGTACTTC. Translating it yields CASRGAREQYF.

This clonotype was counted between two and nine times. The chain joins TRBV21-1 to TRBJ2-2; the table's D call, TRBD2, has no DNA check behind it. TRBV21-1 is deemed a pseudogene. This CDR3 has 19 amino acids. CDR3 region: CASSKATGLNKQNTGELFF. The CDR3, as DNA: TGTGCCAGCAGCAAAGCGACGGGACTGAACAAACAAAACACCGGGGAGCTGTTTTTT.

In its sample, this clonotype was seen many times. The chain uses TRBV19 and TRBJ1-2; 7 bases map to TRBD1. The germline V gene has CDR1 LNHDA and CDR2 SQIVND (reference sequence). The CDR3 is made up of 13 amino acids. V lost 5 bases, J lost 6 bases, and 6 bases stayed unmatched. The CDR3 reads CASSSGTAHGYTF. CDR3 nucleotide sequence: TGTGCCAGTAGTTCCGGGACAGCGCATGGCTACACCTTC.